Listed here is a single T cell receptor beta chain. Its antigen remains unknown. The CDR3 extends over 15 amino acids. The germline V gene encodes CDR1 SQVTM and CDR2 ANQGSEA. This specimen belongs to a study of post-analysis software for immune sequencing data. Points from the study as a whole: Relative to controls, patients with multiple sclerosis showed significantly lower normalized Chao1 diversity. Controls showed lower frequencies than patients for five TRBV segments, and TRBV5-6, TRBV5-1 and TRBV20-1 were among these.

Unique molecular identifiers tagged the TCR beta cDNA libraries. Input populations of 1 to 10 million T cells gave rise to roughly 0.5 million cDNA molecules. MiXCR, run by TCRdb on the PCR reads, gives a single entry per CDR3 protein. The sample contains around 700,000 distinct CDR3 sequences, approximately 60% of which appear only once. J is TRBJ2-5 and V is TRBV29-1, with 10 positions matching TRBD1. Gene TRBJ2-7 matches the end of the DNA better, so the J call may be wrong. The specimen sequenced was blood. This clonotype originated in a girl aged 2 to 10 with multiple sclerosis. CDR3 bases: TGCAGCGTTGAGGCGGGGGACAGGGGATCTCGCGAGCAGTACTTC. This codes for CSVEAGDRGSREQYF.